This T cell receptor beta chain was sequenced in a study of blood T cell repertoires in COVID-19. The wider study: Italy, Spain and the United States were the sources of the convalescent and acute COVID-19 samples. T cells, B-cell-depleted T cells, or PBMCs provided the cDNA or gDNA that served as material.

This table comes from immunoSEQ multiplex PCR, and its TCRdb copy is limited to in-frame clones, with some not included. The repertoire holds approximately 300,000 clones, 80% to 90% seen once, with roughly 6.7% in the top ten. Germline-derived CDR1 and CDR2 are SEHNR and FQNEAQ (reference sequence). CDR3 size: 16 residues. Unmatched junction bases numbered 8, after V lost 3 bases and J lost 3 bases. The sample was peripheral blood. This receptor was obtained from a young man who had recovered from COVID-19. The chain combines TRBV7-9 with TRBJ2-7; 10 nucleotides match TRBD1. CDR3 sequence: CASSLGDRGSNYEQYF. CDR3 sequence (DNA): TGTGCCAGCAGCTTGGGGGACAGGGGTTCGAACTACGAGCAGTACTTC.